These 18 T cell receptor beta chains came from one sample sequenced in a study of blood T cell repertoires in COVID-19. Data came from immunoSEQ multiplex PCR; TCRdb stores just in-frame clones and leaves some out. Counted here are some 700,000 clones, about 90% occurring once; the ten biggest clones make up 0.2% to 0.3%. Source material: peripheral blood. Source of these receptors: a woman between 18 and 29 years old with acute or convalescent COVID-19.

The chain recombines TRBV11-2 with TRBJ1-5; 10 nucleotides line up with TRBD1. Germline-derived CDR1 and CDR2 are SGHAT and FQNNGV. V shed 1 base and J 6 bases; nucleotides not matched to a gene: 3. The CDR3 is 15 residues long. Here the CDR3 reads CASSLGGQGFQPQHF. In DNA form, the CDR3 reads TGTGCCAGCAGCTTAGGGGGACAGGGGTTTCAGCCCCAGCATTTT.

The genes are TRBV29-1 and TRBJ1-1; D ambiguous. CDR1 and CDR2 (germline): SQVTM, ANQGSEA. The CDR3 extends over 11 amino acids. Trimming removed 5 bases from V and 7 bases from J, with 11 bases in between. The CDR3 coding sequence is TGCAGCGTTTCGTTAGCTCTTGAAGCTTTCTTT. The encoded protein is CSVSLALEAFF.

This clone was recorded once. The chain links TRBV25-1 to TRBJ1-6; 7 bases line up with TRBD1. The germline CDR1 and CDR2 sequences are MGHDK and SYGVNS. The V and J ends lost 4 bases and 6 bases, in that order; junction bases with no gene match: 9. The CDR3 covers 16 residues. The CDR3 nucleotides are TGTGCCAGCAGTGCCATACCGGGACAGATTAATTCACCCCTCCACTTT. It encodes CASSAIPGQINSPLHF.

The chain has TRBV4-3 and TRBJ1-2; D ambiguous. V was trimmed by 3 bases and J by 7 bases, leaving 12 bases between them. The CDR3 sequence is 13 residues long. The V gene's germline CDR1 is LGHNA and CDR2 YSLEER. CDR3 sequence: CASSQSRVRGYTF. The CDR3 region has the DNA TGCGCCAGCAGCCAGTCGAGGGTTCGTGGCTACACCTTC.

The chain uses TRBV5-4 and TRBJ1-6; 8 bases line up with TRBD1. This CDR3 spans 14 amino acids. In germline, CDR1 is SGHNT, CDR2 YYREEE (reference sequence). The trim removed 4 bases at V and 7 bases at J, leaving 4 bases unmatched. CDR3 bases: TGTGCCAGCAGCCGGGACAGGACCAATTCACCCCTCCACTTT. Amino acids: CASSRDRTNSPLHF.

This chain connects TRBV7-2 to TRBJ2-5; TRBD1 agrees at 7 bases. Trimming cost V 7 bases and J 4 bases; bases outside gene matches: 9. The CDR3 runs 14 residues. Germline V gives CDR1 SGHTA, CDR2 FQGNSA. As DNA, the CDR3 is TGTGCCAGCAAACCAACAGGGGCGAGAGAGACCCAGTACTTC. The encoded protein is CASKPTGARETQYF.

J is TRBJ1-2 and V is TRBV27, with 8 bases matching TRBD1. J gave up 4 bases and V 0 bases, and 10 bases lay outside the gene matches. This CDR3 is 17 amino acids long. The germline V gene has CDR1 MNHEY and CDR2 SMNVEV (reference sequence). CDR3 residues: CASSLSGSGGKGYGYTF. As DNA, the CDR3 is TGTGCCAGCAGTTTATCTGGTTCAGGGGGCAAGGGCTATGGCTACACCTTC.

The chain recombines TRBV7-2 with TRBJ1-1, with D unresolved. Between the trimmed V and J ends, which lost 5 bases and 6 bases, there was a span of 13 bases. Germline V lookup: CDR1 SGHTA, CDR2 FQGNSA. CDR3 length equals 13 residues. The CDR3 here is CASSLFPGAEAFF. The CDR3 nucleotides are TGTGCCAGCAGCCTCTTCCCCGGGGCTGAAGCTTTCTTT. Complete variable domain (other parts from reference TRBV7-2 and TRBJ1-1): GAGVSQSPSNKVTEKGKDVELRCDPISGHTALYWYRQSLGQGLEFLIYFQGNSAPDKSGLPSDRFSAERTGGSVSTLTIQRTQQEDSAVYLCASSLFPGAEAFFGQGTRLTVV.

This clone was seen once. The rearrangement uses TRBV19 and TRBJ1-2; TRBD1 agrees at 10 bases. CDR1 and CDR2 (germline): LNHDA, SQIVND (reference sequence). The V segment lost 5 bases and the J segment 3 bases; nucleotides outside the gene matches: 15. CDR3 size: 18 residues. The CDR3 sequence is CASSVSRYWDRGDYGYTF. The CDR3 DNA reads as TGTGCCAGTAGTGTGTCAAGGTACTGGGACAGGGGAGACTATGGCTACACCTTC.

This CDR3 is CASRKQGAAYTEAFF. The CDR3 nucleotides are TGTGCCAGCAGAAAACAGGGGGCGGCTTACACTGAAGCTTTCTTT. The rearrangement joins TRBV7-9 to TRBJ1-1; 9 nucleotides align to TRBD1. Germline lookup yields CDR1 SEHNR and CDR2 FQNEAQ (reference sequence). J lost 3 bases, V lost 6 bases, and 8 bases had no gene match. CDR3 size: 15 residues.

The chain carries TRBV6-5 and TRBJ1-2, with 8 positions matching TRBD1. V lost 2 bases, J lost 7 bases, and 6 bases stayed unmatched. The CDR3 contains 14 residues. The germline V gene has CDR1 MNHEY and CDR2 SVGAGI. The CDR3 protein is CASSYAKDRVGYTF. The CDR3 nucleotides are TGTGCCAGCAGTTACGCTAAGGACAGGGTTGGCTACACCTTC.

V and J are TRBV4-2 and TRBJ2-7, with TRBD2 matching over 8 bases. The CDR3 has 19 residues. V was pared by 0 bases and J by 0 bases, with 13 bases of the junction left unmatched. Germline loops: CDR1 LGHNA, CDR2 YNFKEQ. CDR3 bases: TGTGCCAGCAGCCAAGATGCTCAGCGGGGGATCATGTCCTCCTACGAGCAGTACTTC. Amino acids: CASSQDAQRGIMSSYEQYF.

The chain has TRBV3-1 (or the pseudogene TRBV3-2) and TRBJ1-1; D gene ambiguous. Germline V gene lookup returns CDR1 LGHDT and CDR2 YNNKEL (reference sequence). The CDR3 extends over 13 amino acids. Trimming removed 3 bases from V and 4 bases from J, with 9 bases in between. The CDR3 DNA sequence: TGTGCCAGCAGCCATAGGGAGAGCACTGAAGCTTTCTTT. As protein: CASSHRESTEAFF.

The V call is TRBV7-2, the J call TRBJ1-2, with 8 bases that match TRBD1. V gave up 2 bases and J gave up 4 bases; unmatched junction bases: 3. Looked up from germline, CDR1 is SGHTA and CDR2 is FQGNSA. This CDR3 has 14 amino acids. CDR3 coding DNA: TGTGCCAGCAGCTTAACAGGGGGAACCTATGGCTACACCTTC. This translates into CASSLTGGTYGYTF.

This chain connects TRBV28 to TRBJ1-6, with a possible D match to TRBD1 (5 bases). Trimming cost V 6 bases and J 7 bases, with 13 bases left between them. Per the germline V gene, CDR1 is MDHEN and CDR2 is SYDVKM. The CDR3 covers 14 residues. The CDR3 protein is CASSRSDRNSPLHF. For the CDR3, the DNA is TGTGCCAGCAGCCGCTCCGACAGAAATTCACCCCTCCACTTT.

The chain links TRBV4-3 to TRBJ1-2, with 8 bases that match TRBD1. Per the germline V gene, CDR1 is LGHNA and CDR2 is YSLEER. Losses at the gene ends were 0 bases for V and 8 bases for J; bases not matched to a gene: 11. The CDR3 consists of 16 residues. CDR3 protein: CASSQDGGQGARGYTF. CDR3 bases: TGCGCCAGCAGCCAAGATGGGGGGCAGGGGGCGCGAGGCTACACCTTC.

The chain couples TRBV6-5 to TRBJ1-6; no firm D call. V dropped 7 bases and J dropped 7 bases, with 11 bases sitting between them. The germline CDR1 and CDR2 sequences are MNHEY and SVGAGI. CDR3 size: 13 residues. The CDR3 spells CASKRAGNSPLHF. The CDR3 region has the DNA TGTGCCAGCAAACGGGCGGGAAATTCACCCCTCCACTTT.

CDR3 sequence reads: CASSLQRLTSTDTQYF. In nucleotides, the CDR3 is TGCGCCAGCAGCCTCCAAAGACTGACTAGCACAGATACGCAGTATTTT. The chain couples TRBV4-1 to TRBJ2-3; the D is unclear. The CDR3 is made up of 16 amino acids. Germline CDR1 reads MGHRA; CDR2 reads YSYEKL. Trimming shortened V by 4 bases and J by 0 bases, and 14 bases separated the two germline ends.